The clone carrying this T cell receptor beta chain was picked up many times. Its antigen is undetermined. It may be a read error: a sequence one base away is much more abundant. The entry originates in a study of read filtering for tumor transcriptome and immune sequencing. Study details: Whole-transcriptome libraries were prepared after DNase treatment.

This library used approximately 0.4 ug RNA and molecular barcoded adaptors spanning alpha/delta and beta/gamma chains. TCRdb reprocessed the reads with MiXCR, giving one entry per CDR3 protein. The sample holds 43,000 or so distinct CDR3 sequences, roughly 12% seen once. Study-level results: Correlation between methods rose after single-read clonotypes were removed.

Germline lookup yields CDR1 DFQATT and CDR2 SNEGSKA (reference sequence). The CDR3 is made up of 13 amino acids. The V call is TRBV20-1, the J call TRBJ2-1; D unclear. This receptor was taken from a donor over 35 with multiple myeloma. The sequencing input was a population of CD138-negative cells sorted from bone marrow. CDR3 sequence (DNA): TGCAGTGCAACTTTTGGCTCCTACAATGGGCAGTTCTTC. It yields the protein CSATFGSYNGQFF.